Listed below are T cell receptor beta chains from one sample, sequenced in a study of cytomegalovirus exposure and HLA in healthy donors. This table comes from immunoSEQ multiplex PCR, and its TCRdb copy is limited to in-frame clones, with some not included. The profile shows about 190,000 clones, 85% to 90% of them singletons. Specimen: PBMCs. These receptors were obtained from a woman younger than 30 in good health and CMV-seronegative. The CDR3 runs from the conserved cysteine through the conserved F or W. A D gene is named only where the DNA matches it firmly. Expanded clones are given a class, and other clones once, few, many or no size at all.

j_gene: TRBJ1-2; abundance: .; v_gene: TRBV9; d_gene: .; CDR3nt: TGTGCCAGCAGCGTACTGCAGGCTAACTATGGCTACACCTTC; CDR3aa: CASSVLQANYGYTF
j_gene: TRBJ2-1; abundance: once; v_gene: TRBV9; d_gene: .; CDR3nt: TGTGCCAGCAGCCCAACCGGGACTTCGATGGGGAATGAGCAGTTCTTC; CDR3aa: CASSPTGTSMGNEQFF
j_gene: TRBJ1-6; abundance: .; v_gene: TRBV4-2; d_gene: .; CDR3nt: TGTGCCAGCAGCCGTAGGGACAAGGATAATTCACCCCTCCACTTT; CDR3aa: CASSRRDKDNSPLHF
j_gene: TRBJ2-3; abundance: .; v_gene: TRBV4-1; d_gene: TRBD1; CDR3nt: TGCGCCAGCAGCCAAGATCAGCGACAGGGCGGCCCAGATACGCAGTATTTT; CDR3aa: CASSQDQRQGGPDTQYF
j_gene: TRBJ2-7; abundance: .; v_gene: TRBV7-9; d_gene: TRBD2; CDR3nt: TGTTCCAGCAGCTTACTAGCGGGAGCGGCTACCTACGAGCAGTACTTC; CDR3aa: CSSSLLAGAATYEQYF
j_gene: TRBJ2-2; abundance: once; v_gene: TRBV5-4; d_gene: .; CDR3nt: TGTGCCAGCAGCTCCCAGGCTACCACCGGGGAGCTGTTTTTT; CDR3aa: CASSSQATTGELFF
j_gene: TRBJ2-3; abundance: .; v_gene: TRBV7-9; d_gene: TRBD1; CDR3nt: TGTGCCAGCAGCTTTTACAGGGGTACTAGCACAGATACGCAGTATTTT; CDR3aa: CASSFYRGTSTDTQYF
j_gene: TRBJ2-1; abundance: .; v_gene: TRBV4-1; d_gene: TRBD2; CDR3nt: TGCGCCAGCAGCCAAGCCGGGACTAGCGGGGGTTACCGACACAATGAGCAGTTCTTC; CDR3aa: CASSQAGTSGGYRHNEQFF
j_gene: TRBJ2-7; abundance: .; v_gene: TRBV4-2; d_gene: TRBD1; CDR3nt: TGTGCCAGCAGCCCCATAGACAGGGATGGGGTCTACGAGCAGTACTTC; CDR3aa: CASSPIDRDGVYEQYF
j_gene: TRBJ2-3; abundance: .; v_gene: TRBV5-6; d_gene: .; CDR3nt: TGTGCCAGCAGACAGACAGGATTTAGCACAGATACGCAGTATTTT; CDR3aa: CASRQTGFSTDTQYF
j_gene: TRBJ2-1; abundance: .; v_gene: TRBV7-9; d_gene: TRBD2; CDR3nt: TGTGCCAGCAGCTCATTAGCGGGAGAAGGCGATGAGCAGTTCTTC; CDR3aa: CASSSLAGEGDEQFF
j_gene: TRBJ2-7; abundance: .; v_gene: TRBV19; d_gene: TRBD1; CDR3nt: TGTGCCAGTAGTACTCCCGGGACAGGGTACTCCTACGAGCAGTACTTC; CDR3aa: CASSTPGTGYSYEQYF
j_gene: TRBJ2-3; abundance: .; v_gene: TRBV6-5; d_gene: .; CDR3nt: TGTGCCAGCAGTTACTCGATTACAGGGACAGATACGCAGTATTTT; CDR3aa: CASSYSITGTDTQYF
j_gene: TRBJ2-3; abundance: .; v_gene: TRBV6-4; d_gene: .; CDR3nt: TGTGCCAGCAGCGCAGCGGAACGCACAGATACGCAGTATTTT; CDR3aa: CASSAAERTDTQYF
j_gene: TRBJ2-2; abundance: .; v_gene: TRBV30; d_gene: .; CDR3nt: TGTGCCTGGATGGGACTTCCCGGGGAGCTGTTTTTT; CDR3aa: CAWMGLPGELFF
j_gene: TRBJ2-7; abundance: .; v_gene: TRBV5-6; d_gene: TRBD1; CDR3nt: TGTGCCAGCAGCTTTTTTTATCCAGGGGGCGAGCAGTACTTC; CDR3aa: CASSFFYPGGEQYF
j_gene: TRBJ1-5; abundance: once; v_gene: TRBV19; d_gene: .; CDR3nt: TGTGCCAGTAGTATAGAACCAGTGAGCAATCAGCCCCAGCATTTT; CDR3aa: CASSIEPVSNQPQHF
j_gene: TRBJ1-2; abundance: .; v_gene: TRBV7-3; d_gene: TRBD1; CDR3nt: TGTGCCAGCAGCTCACAGGGGACAGGCGACTACTATGGCTACACCTTC; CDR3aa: CASSSQGTGDYYGYTF
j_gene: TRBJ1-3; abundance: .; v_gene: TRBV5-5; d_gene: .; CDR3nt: TGTGCCAGCAGCTTGGGGGGGCTTGGGAGCTCTGGAAACACCATATATTTT; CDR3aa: CASSLGGLGSSGNTIYF
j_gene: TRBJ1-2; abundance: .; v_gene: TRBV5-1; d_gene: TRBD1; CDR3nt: TGCGCCAGCAGCTCGGACAGGGGGGTCTATGGCTACACCTTC; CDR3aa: CASSSDRGVYGYTF
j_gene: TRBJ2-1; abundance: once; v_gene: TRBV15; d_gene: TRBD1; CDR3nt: TGTGCCACCAGCAGTGGGAGACAGGGGTACAATGAGCAGTTCTTC; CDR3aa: CATSSGRQGYNEQFF
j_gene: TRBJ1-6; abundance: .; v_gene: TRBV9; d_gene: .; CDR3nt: TGTGCCAGCAGCGTAGGGACAGCATCTTTAGGTTCACCCCTCCACTTT; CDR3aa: CASSVGTASLGSPLHF
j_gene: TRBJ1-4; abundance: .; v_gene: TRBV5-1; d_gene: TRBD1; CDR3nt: TGCGCCAGCAGCCCCCGGGACAGGGTTGAAAAACTGTTTTTT; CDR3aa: CASSPRDRVEKLFF
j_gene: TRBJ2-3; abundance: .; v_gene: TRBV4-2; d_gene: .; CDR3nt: TGTGCCAGCAGCCAAGGGTGGGCAGGGGGAGGAGATACGCAGTATTTT; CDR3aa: CASSQGWAGGGDTQYF
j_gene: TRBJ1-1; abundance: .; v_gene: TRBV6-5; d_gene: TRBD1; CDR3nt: TGTGCCAGCAGTGAGGAACAGGGGGTCCAGAGGGCTTTCTTT; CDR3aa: CASSEEQGVQRAFF
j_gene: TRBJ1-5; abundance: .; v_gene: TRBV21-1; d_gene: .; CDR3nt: TGTGCCAGCAGCCTCGAGGGGGTGCCCCAGCATTTT; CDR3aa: CASSLEGVPQHF
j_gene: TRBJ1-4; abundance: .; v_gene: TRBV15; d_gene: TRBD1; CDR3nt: TGTGCCACCAGCAGAACCGACAGGGGGTATGGCCTTATCGAAAAACTGTTTTTT; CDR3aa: CATSRTDRGYGLIEKLFF
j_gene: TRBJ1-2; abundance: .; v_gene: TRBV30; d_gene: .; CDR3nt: TGTGCCTGGAGTCCGGGGGGGGATGGCTACACCTTC; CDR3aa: CAWSPGGDGYTF
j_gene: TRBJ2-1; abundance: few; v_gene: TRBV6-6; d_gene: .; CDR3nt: TGTGCCAGCAGTTACCGGGTGGATGAGCAGTTCTTC; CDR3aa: CASSYRVDEQFF
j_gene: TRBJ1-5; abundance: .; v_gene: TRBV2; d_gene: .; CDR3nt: TGTGCCAGCAGACCCACAGCAAATCAGCCCCAGCATTTT; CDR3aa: CASRPTANQPQHF
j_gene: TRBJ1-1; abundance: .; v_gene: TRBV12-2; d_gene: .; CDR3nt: TGTGCAAGTCGGCCGACAGGGAAAGGGGCTTACACTGAAGCTTTCTTT; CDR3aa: CASRPTGKGAYTEAFF
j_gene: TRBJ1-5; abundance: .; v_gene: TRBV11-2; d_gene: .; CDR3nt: TGTGCCAGCAGCTTAGATGTGCAGGTCCATCAGCCCCAGCATTTT; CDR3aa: CASSLDVQVHQPQHF
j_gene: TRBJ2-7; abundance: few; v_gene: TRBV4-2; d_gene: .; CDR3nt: TGTGCCAGCAGCCAAGCGAGGGATTCCTACGAGCAGTACTTC; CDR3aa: CASSQARDSYEQYF
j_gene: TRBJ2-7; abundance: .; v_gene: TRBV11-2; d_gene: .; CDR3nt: TGTGCCAGCAGCTTTCCTGACAGCGCCTACGAGCAGTACTTC; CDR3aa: CASSFPDSAYEQYF
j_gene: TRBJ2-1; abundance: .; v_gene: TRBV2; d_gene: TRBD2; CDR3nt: TGTGCCAGCAGACACAGCGGGAGTCCCTACAATGAGCAGTTCTTC; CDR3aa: CASRHSGSPYNEQFF